These T cell receptor beta chains were read from a single sample in a study of beta chain features in type 1 diabetes. TCRdb keeps only in-frame clones here, not all; method: immunoSEQ multiplex PCR. The data contain hundreds of thousands of clones, under 15% of them singletons. Sequencing used naive CD4+ T cells from blood. These receptors were taken from a man aged 18 to 29 with type 1 diabetes. CDR3s include the opening cysteine and the closing phenylalanine or tryptophan. The D gene is left open where the match is weak. Where a row states a size, it is once, few, many or the class of an expanded clone; other rows omit it.

J	size	V	D	CDR3	DNA
TRBJ2-1	NA	TRBV6-4	NA	CASSEDPASYNEQFF	TGTGCCAGCAGTGAGGACCCTGCGTCCTACAATGAGCAGTTCTTC
TRBJ1-1	few	TRBV7-9	NA	CASSLQGGTEAFF	TGTGCCAGCAGCTTACAGGGAGGCACTGAAGCTTTCTTT
TRBJ2-2	few	TRBV5-4	NA	CASSLPSQGRHTGELFF	TGTGCCAGCAGCTTACCCTCACAGGGTCGGCACACCGGGGAGCTGTTTTTT
TRBJ2-1	NA	TRBV6-5	NA	CASSLAGEQFF	TGTGCCAGCAGCCTAGCTGGTGAGCAGTTCTTC
TRBJ1-5	few	TRBV4-2	NA	CASSQELVVNQPQHF	TGTGCCAGCAGCCAAGAATTAGTGGTCAATCAGCCCCAGCATTTT
TRBJ1-6	NA	TRBV2	TRBD1	CASSGQGNSPLHF	TGTGCCAGCAGTGGACAGGGGAATTCACCCCTCCACTTT
TRBJ2-3	NA	TRBV4-1	NA	CASSRAGVGPVPDTQYF	TGCGCCAGCAGCCGGGCCGGGGTAGGCCCCGTCCCAGATACGCAGTATTTT
TRBJ2-2	few	TRBV27	TRBD2	CASSPGLTTGELFF	TGTGCCAGCAGCCCGGGACTAACTACCGGGGAGCTGTTTTTT
TRBJ1-2	NA	TRBV30	NA	CAWKPGNLYGYTF	TGTGCCTGGAAGCCGGGGAACCTCTATGGCTACACCTTC
TRBJ1-6	few	TRBV10-3	TRBD1	CAISQGTAKDSPLHF	TGTGCCATCAGCCAAGGGACAGCAAAAGATTCACCCCTCCACTTT
TRBJ2-1	few	TRBV4-1	NA	CASSQDGALAALNEQFF	TGCGCCAGCAGCCAAGATGGGGCTCTCGCGGCCCTCAATGAGCAGTTCTTC
TRBJ2-3	NA	TRBV14	NA	CASSFRGIYTDTQYF	TGTGCCAGCAGCTTTCGGGGCATCTACACAGATACGCAGTATTTT
TRBJ2-7	NA	TRBV13	TRBD1	CASSPRQGALEQYF	TGTGCCAGCAGCCCTAGACAGGGTGCCCTCGAGCAGTACTTC
TRBJ2-2	few	TRBV11-2	NA	CASSFGLTGELFF	TGTGCCAGCAGCTTTGGTTTGACCGGGGAGCTGTTTTTT
TRBJ2-2	NA	TRBV2	NA	CASSVTGELFF	TGTGCCAGCAGTGTAACCGGGGAGCTGTTTTTT
TRBJ1-2	few	TRBV7-9	TRBD1	CASSLGGQADNYGYTF	TGTGCCAGCAGCTTAGGAGGACAGGCGGACAACTATGGCTACACCTTC
TRBJ2-1	few	TRBV19	NA	CASTTGPYNEQFF	TGTGCCAGTACTACCGGGCCTTACAATGAGCAGTTCTTC
TRBJ1-2	few	TRBV9	NA	CASSAQGSAYGYTF	TGTGCCAGCAGCGCGCAGGGGAGCGCCTATGGCTACACCTTC
TRBJ2-5	NA	TRBV5-1	TRBD2	CASSPGLADQETQYF	TGCGCCAGCAGCCCAGGACTAGCAGACCAAGAGACCCAGTACTTC
TRBJ2-1	few	TRBV10-3	TRBD1	CAISEEGAREQFF	TGTGCCATCAGTGAGGAGGGGGCGCGGGAGCAGTTCTTC
TRBJ1-1	few	TRBV5-4	NA	CASSLKGAGTEAFF	TGTGCCAGCAGCTTGAAAGGGGCCGGCACTGAAGCTTTCTTT
TRBJ2-5	NA	TRBV6-5	TRBD2	CASSWQRGDQETQYF	TGTGCCAGCAGTTGGCAGCGGGGGGACCAAGAGACCCAGTACTTC
TRBJ1-1	few	TRBV5-4	NA	CASSLRQNTEAFF	TGTGCCAGCAGCTTAAGGCAGAACACTGAAGCTTTCTTT
TRBJ1-2	few	TRBV4-2	NA	CASSQTPDPREWIYGYTF	TGTGCCAGCAGCCAGACTCCGGACCCAAGGGAGTGGATCTATGGCTACACCTTC
TRBJ2-1	NA	TRBV5-6	TRBD2	CASSPPSGGDSGQFF	TGTGCCAGCAGCCCCCCGAGCGGGGGCGATTCAGGGCAGTTCTTC
TRBJ1-2	NA	TRBV19	TRBD1	CASSPGRGGVDGYTF	TGTGCCAGTAGCCCCGGGAGAGGGGGCGTAGATGGCTACACCTTC
TRBJ2-3	NA	TRBV5-1	NA	CASSFGSSTDTQYF	TGCGCCAGCAGCTTTGGATCTAGCACAGATACGCAGTATTTT
TRBJ2-5	NA	TRBV9	NA	CASSVSAQETQYF	TGTGCCAGCAGCGTATCAGCCCAAGAGACCCAGTACTTC
TRBJ1-1	few	TRBV18	NA	CASSPPGLNTEAFF	TGTGCCAGCTCACCACCCGGACTCAACACTGAAGCTTTCTTT
TRBJ1-1	few	TRBV5-1	TRBD1	CASSSGQEVEAFF	TGCGCCAGCAGCTCGGGACAGGAGGTTGAAGCTTTCTTT
TRBJ1-4	NA	TRBV7-8	NA	CASSGTYTDSLIF	TGTGCCAGCAGCGGCACGTATACCGACAGTCTGATTTTT
TRBJ2-7	NA	TRBV6-4	TRBD1	CASLKQGVDEQYF	TGTGCCAGCCTCAAACAGGGGGTGGACGAGCAGTACTTC
TRBJ1-1	NA	TRBV7-2	TRBD1	CASSLGQGAMNTEAFF	TGTGCCAGCAGCTTGGGACAGGGGGCGATGAACACTGAAGCTTTCTTT
TRBJ2-3	few	TRBV25-1	NA	CASSVTGFSTDTQYF	TGTGCCAGCAGTGTAACTGGCTTTAGCACAGATACGCAGTATTTT
TRBJ2-2	few	TRBV18	NA	CASSPVRIWFGGELFF	TGTGCCAGCTCACCGGTGCGGATTTGGTTCGGCGGGGAGCTGTTTTTT
TRBJ2-2	few	TRBV18	NA	CASSPMDVTANTGELFF	TGTGCCAGCTCACCAATGGACGTGACGGCGAACACCGGGGAGCTGTTTTTT
TRBJ1-1	few	TRBV5-6	NA	CASSFNYGVNTEAFF	TGTGCCAGCAGCTTCAACTACGGGGTGAACACTGAAGCTTTCTTT
TRBJ1-1	NA	TRBV4-2	NA	CASSPLSGETEAFF	TGTGCCAGCAGCCCGCTTTCAGGGGAGACTGAAGCTTTCTTT
TRBJ2-1	NA	TRBV12-5	NA	CASGLMGAENEQFF	TGTGCTAGTGGTTTGATGGGGGCGGAGAATGAGCAGTTCTTC
TRBJ2-3	few	TRBV28	TRBD2	CASSPVAGTDTQYF	TGTGCCAGCAGTCCTGTAGCGGGGACAGATACGCAGTATTTT
TRBJ2-2	NA	TRBV29-1	NA	CSVDRVTRGELFF	TGCAGCGTTGATCGGGTGACACGCGGGGAGCTGTTTTTT
TRBJ2-5	once	TRBV5-1	NA	CASSLQTVQETQYF	TGCGCCAGCAGCCTCCAAACAGTACAAGAGACCCAGTACTTC
TRBJ1-5	NA	TRBV19	NA	CASSIEWYSNQPQHF	TGTGCCAGTAGTATCGAGTGGTATAGCAATCAGCCCCAGCATTTT
TRBJ2-7	NA	TRBV6-7	NA	CATSPGGDEQYF	TGTGCCACCTCCCCTGGCGGGGACGAGCAGTACTTC
TRBJ2-7	few	TRBV28	NA	CASRGRVYEQYF	TGTGCCAGTCGGGGCAGGGTGTACGAGCAGTACTTC
TRBJ1-1	NA	TRBV13	NA	CASSVRVLQLSNTEAFF	TGTGCCAGCAGCGTCCGAGTCCTCCAATTATCGAACACTGAAGCTTTCTTT
TRBJ2-1	few	TRBV7-2	NA	CASSPRTLGGNEQFF	TGTGCCAGCAGCCCCCGGACACTGGGGGGCAATGAGCAGTTCTTC
TRBJ1-1	few	TRBV6-1	NA	CASSSGAREAFF	TGTGCCAGCAGTTCCGGGGCGCGCGAAGCTTTCTTT
TRBJ2-2	few	TRBV29-1	NA	CSVGTGIHVNTGELFF	TGCAGCGTTGGTACAGGGATCCATGTGAACACCGGGGAGCTGTTTTTT
TRBJ2-1	NA	TRBV7-2	NA	CASSFFSGKNEQFF	TGTGCCAGCAGCTTTTTTAGCGGAAAAAATGAGCAGTTCTTC
TRBJ2-3	NA	TRBV5-1	TRBD2	CASSLGLAVSTDTQYF	TGCGCCAGCAGCTTGGGACTAGCGGTTAGCACAGATACGCAGTATTTT
TRBJ1-1	few	TRBV2	NA	CASSEVGQFMGNTEAFF	TGTGCCAGCAGTGAAGTTGGACAATTTATGGGGAACACTGAAGCTTTCTTT
TRBJ2-3	few	TRBV30	NA	CAHRGPGADTQYF	TGTGCCCACAGAGGCCCAGGGGCAGATACGCAGTATTTT
TRBJ1-2	once	TRBV9	NA	CASSIGAGLDYGYTF	TGTGCCAGCAGCATAGGGGCAGGCTTAGACTATGGCTACACCTTC
TRBJ1-1	few	TRBV11-3	NA	CASSLGAGKAFF	TGTGCCAGCAGCTTAGGGGCAGGGAAGGCTTTCTTT
TRBJ1-6	NA	TRBV15	NA	CATSRSANSPLHF	TGTGCCACCAGCAGGTCGGCAAATTCACCCCTCCACTTT
TRBJ1-5	NA	TRBV6-1	NA	CASSGVKPQHF	TGTGCCAGCAGTGGGGTGAAGCCCCAGCATTTT
TRBJ1-1	NA	TRBV25-1	NA	CASTPQGPTEAFF	TGTGCCAGCACTCCACAGGGTCCCACTGAAGCTTTCTTT
TRBJ1-2	NA	TRBV2	NA	CASKRQDVDGYTF	TGTGCCAGCAAAAGACAGGATGTCGATGGCTACACCTTC